A selection of T cell receptor beta chains follows, all from one sample in a study of T cell responses to AZD1222 COVID-19 vaccine. Method: immunoSEQ multiplex PCR; TCRdb's copy keeps in-frame clones and lacks some. The sample contains more than 120,000 clones, 90% to 95% of which appear only once. Sequences were derived from peripheral blood, sampled on day 0 of AZD1222 vaccination. Receptors originate from an adult in good health. CDR3s include the opening cysteine and the closing phenylalanine or tryptophan. Fields, in order: D gene, clone size, V gene, J gene, CDR3 DNA, CDR3 protein. The D gene is left open where the match is weak. A row's size may be missing; if present it is once, few, many or a size class.

D gene: .; clone size: .; V gene: TRBV29-1; J gene: TRBJ1-1; CDR3 DNA: TGCAGCGTTCTGAATCTTCCGTGGAACACTGAAGCTTTCTTT; CDR3 protein: CSVLNLPWNTEAFF
D gene: .; clone size: .; V gene: TRBV29-1; J gene: TRBJ2-1; CDR3 DNA: TGCAGCGTGGCTCAGGGAGGCTACAATGAGCAGTTCTTC; CDR3 protein: CSVAQGGYNEQFF
D gene: .; clone size: .; V gene: TRBV25-1; J gene: TRBJ1-1; CDR3 DNA: TGTGCCAGCAGTGACGACGGCACTGAAGCTTTCTTT; CDR3 protein: CASSDDGTEAFF
D gene: TRBD1; clone size: .; V gene: TRBV27; J gene: TRBJ2-7; CDR3 DNA: TGTGCCAGCAGTTTAAGTCAGGGGGTGGAATTCTACGAGCAGTACTTC; CDR3 protein: CASSLSQGVEFYEQYF
D gene: .; clone size: .; V gene: TRBV25-1; J gene: TRBJ2-7; CDR3 DNA: TGTGCCAGCAGTGCCCGGGACTACGAGCAGTACTTC; CDR3 protein: CASSARDYEQYF
D gene: TRBD1; clone size: .; V gene: TRBV6-5; J gene: TRBJ1-2; CDR3 DNA: TGTGCCAGCAGTTACACCCAACAGGGGGCTATCTATGGCTACACCTTC; CDR3 protein: CASSYTQQGAIYGYTF
D gene: .; clone size: .; V gene: TRBV27; J gene: TRBJ2-1; CDR3 DNA: TGTGCCAGCAGGTCGGACAGACGGACGGACTCCTACAATGAGCAGTTCTTC; CDR3 protein: CASRSDRRTDSYNEQFF
D gene: TRBD1; clone size: .; V gene: TRBV24-1; J gene: TRBJ2-1; CDR3 DNA: TGTGCCACCAGTGACCCGGGACAGGGACACAATGAGCAGTTCTTC; CDR3 protein: CATSDPGQGHNEQFF
D gene: TRBD2; clone size: .; V gene: TRBV15; J gene: TRBJ2-3; CDR3 DNA: TGTGCCACCAGCCCCCAAGGGACTAGCGGGGGGACAGATACGCAGTATTTT; CDR3 protein: CATSPQGTSGGTDTQYF
D gene: .; clone size: .; V gene: TRBV20-1; J gene: TRBJ2-1; CDR3 DNA: TGCAGTGCTAGTGAGGGGATAGGAAATGAGCAGTTCTTC; CDR3 protein: CSASEGIGNEQFF
D gene: .; clone size: .; V gene: TRBV6-5; J gene: TRBJ1-6; CDR3 DNA: TGTGCCAGCAGTTTGAATGGACAAGGACGCGATTCACCCCTCCACTTT; CDR3 protein: CASSLNGQGRDSPLHF
D gene: .; clone size: .; V gene: TRBV7-2; J gene: TRBJ2-1; CDR3 DNA: TGTGCCAGCAGCCCCCTCCTATTCTACAATGAGCAGTTCTTC; CDR3 protein: CASSPLLFYNEQFF
D gene: .; clone size: once; V gene: TRBV19; J gene: TRBJ2-7; CDR3 DNA: TGTGCCAGTAGTATAGATCTGGCGCGGCCCTCCTACGAGCAGTACTTC; CDR3 protein: CASSIDLARPSYEQYF
D gene: .; clone size: .; V gene: TRBV4-1; J gene: TRBJ2-3; CDR3 DNA: TGCGCCAGCAGCCAAGACCTGACCAAGTTCAGCACAGATACGCAGTATTTT; CDR3 protein: CASSQDLTKFSTDTQYF
D gene: .; clone size: .; V gene: TRBV9; J gene: TRBJ2-7; CDR3 DNA: TGTGCCAGCAGCGTAGGGGGGTCCTACGAGCAGTACTTC; CDR3 protein: CASSVGGSYEQYF
D gene: TRBD2; clone size: .; V gene: TRBV4-1; J gene: TRBJ2-7; CDR3 DNA: TGCGCCAGCAGCCAGGGGACTAGCGGGGGGTCCTACGAGCAGTACTTC; CDR3 protein: CASSQGTSGGSYEQYF
D gene: .; clone size: .; V gene: TRBV6-5; J gene: TRBJ1-1; CDR3 DNA: TGTGCCAGCAAACGGGGAATGGGTGCTGAAGCTTTCTTT; CDR3 protein: CASKRGMGAEAFF
D gene: .; clone size: .; V gene: TRBV5-1; J gene: TRBJ2-1; CDR3 DNA: TGCGCCAGCAGCACCGGGACTCCCAATGAGCAGTTCTTC; CDR3 protein: CASSTGTPNEQFF
D gene: TRBD2; clone size: .; V gene: TRBV6-2/TRBV6-3; J gene: TRBJ2-7; CDR3 DNA: TGTGCCAGCAGTTACACTAGCGGGGGCTACGAGCAGTACTTC; CDR3 protein: CASSYTSGGYEQYF
D gene: .; clone size: .; V gene: TRBV2; J gene: TRBJ2-2; CDR3 DNA: TGTGCCAGCAGGACAGACGCGAACACCGGGGAGCTGTTTTTT; CDR3 protein: CASRTDANTGELFF
D gene: .; clone size: .; V gene: TRBV5-4; J gene: TRBJ2-1; CDR3 DNA: TGTGCCAGCAGCTCCACTAGCTCCAATGAGCAGTTCTTC; CDR3 protein: CASSSTSSNEQFF
D gene: .; clone size: .; V gene: TRBV2; J gene: TRBJ1-1; CDR3 DNA: TGTGCCGGAGGGAGTTTCGCTGAAGCTTTCTTT; CDR3 protein: CAGGSFAEAFF
D gene: .; clone size: .; V gene: TRBV9; J gene: TRBJ1-4; CDR3 DNA: TGTGCCAGCAACGGACCAACCCCGACTGAAAAACTGTTTTTT; CDR3 protein: CASNGPTPTEKLFF
D gene: TRBD1; clone size: .; V gene: TRBV5-4; J gene: TRBJ2-4; CDR3 DNA: TGTGCCAGCAGCAATAAACAGGGGGTCAAAAACATTCAGTACTTC; CDR3 protein: CASSNKQGVKNIQYF
D gene: .; clone size: .; V gene: TRBV5-5; J gene: TRBJ1-3; CDR3 DNA: TGTGCCAGCAGCTTCGGGGCCCCTGGAAACACCATATATTTT; CDR3 protein: CASSFGAPGNTIYF
D gene: .; clone size: .; V gene: TRBV2; J gene: TRBJ2-5; CDR3 DNA: TGTGCCAGCAGTGAAGGACGACAAGAGACCCAGTACTTC; CDR3 protein: CASSEGRQETQYF
D gene: .; clone size: .; V gene: TRBV9; J gene: TRBJ2-2; CDR3 DNA: TGTGCCAGCAGCGGTCCCATAGTCGGTGGGGAGCTGTTTTTT; CDR3 protein: CASSGPIVGGELFF
D gene: .; clone size: .; V gene: TRBV18; J gene: TRBJ1-1; CDR3 DNA: TGTGCCATCTCACCAGCCGGGGATGGTACTGAAGCTTTCTTT; CDR3 protein: CAISPAGDGTEAFF
D gene: TRBD2; clone size: .; V gene: TRBV14; J gene: TRBJ2-5; CDR3 DNA: TGTGCCAGCAGCCCGGGGACTAGCGGGGAGACCCAGTACTTC; CDR3 protein: CASSPGTSGETQYF
D gene: TRBD1; clone size: .; V gene: TRBV12-5; J gene: TRBJ2-7; CDR3 DNA: TGTGCTAGTGTTGGGGACAGGGGCTACGAGCAGTACTTC; CDR3 protein: CASVGDRGYEQYF
D gene: .; clone size: .; V gene: TRBV5-6; J gene: TRBJ1-2; CDR3 DNA: TGTGCCAGCAGTTCCAAGGCGGTAGAATATGGCTACACCTTC; CDR3 protein: CASSSKAVEYGYTF
D gene: .; clone size: .; V gene: TRBV27; J gene: TRBJ1-6; CDR3 DNA: TGTGCCAGCAGTTTAGTAAGGGGTACCCTCCACTTT; CDR3 protein: CASSLVRGTLHF
D gene: TRBD1; clone size: .; V gene: TRBV15; J gene: TRBJ1-5; CDR3 DNA: TGTGCCACCAGCAGATCAGGGGGCGACGATCAGCCCCAGCATTTT; CDR3 protein: CATSRSGGDDQPQHF
D gene: TRBD2; clone size: once; V gene: TRBV2; J gene: TRBJ2-7; CDR3 DNA: TGTGCCAGCAGTGAAGGGGGACTAGCGAATCACTACGAGCAGTACTTC; CDR3 protein: CASSEGGLANHYEQYF
D gene: TRBD1; clone size: .; V gene: TRBV9; J gene: TRBJ1-1; CDR3 DNA: TGTGCCAGCACCTTGTTGACAGGGGACACTGAAGCTTTCTTT; CDR3 protein: CASTLLTGDTEAFF
D gene: .; clone size: once; V gene: TRBV20-1; J gene: TRBJ1-2; CDR3 DNA: TGCAGTGATAATGACAGCCTAGTCTATGGCTACACCTTC; CDR3 protein: CSDNDSLVYGYTF
D gene: TRBD2; clone size: once; V gene: TRBV5-3; J gene: TRBJ2-2; CDR3 DNA: TGTGCCAGAAGCCCCCTACAATTGCGGGAGCGAAACACCGGGGAGCTGTTTTTT; CDR3 protein: CARSPLQLRERNTGELFF
D gene: TRBD2; clone size: .; V gene: TRBV2; J gene: TRBJ2-5; CDR3 DNA: TGTGCCAGCAGTGGGTGGGCGGGAGGCCCCCAAGAGACCCAGTACTTC; CDR3 protein: CASSGWAGGPQETQYF
D gene: .; clone size: .; V gene: TRBV3-1/TRBV3-2; J gene: TRBJ2-2; CDR3 DNA: TGTGCCAGCAGCCCACCGGGACTTACTCGCGGCGCCGGGGAGCTGTTTTTT; CDR3 protein: CASSPPGLTRGAGELFF
D gene: .; clone size: .; V gene: TRBV30; J gene: TRBJ2-7; CDR3 DNA: TGTGCCTGGGGGTCCGGGGCCTCCTACGAGCAGTACTTC; CDR3 protein: CAWGSGASYEQYF